The clone carrying this T cell receptor (beta chain) was detected only once. Antigen unknown. RNA, at roughly 0.45 to 1 ug, was reverse transcribed with random hexamers. Amplification of TCR beta CDR3 across 54 Vbeta and 13 Jbeta was performed with immunoSEQ multiplex PCR. In TCRdb, the immunoSEQ multiplex PCR reads were re-called with MiXCR into one record per CDR3 protein. The data show 67,000 or so distinct CDR3 sequences, 85% to 95% seen once. The V and J ends lost 7 bases and 8 bases respectively, with 7 bases between them. Germline V lookup: CDR1 KGHDR, CDR2 SFDVKD. This CDR3 is built from 10 residues. Patients with Susac syndrome showed fulfilment of recently defined diagnostic criteria for definite or probable disease. Negative isolation was used for CD8+ and CD4+ T cells, and FACS enrichment was applied to TEMRA cells. The sample is drawn from a study of CD8 T cells in Susac syndrome. Whole-study findings and limits: CD4+ repertoires of Susac syndrome patients lacked detectable clonal expansion.

The clonotype originates from a human donor with Susac syndrome. The source material was CD4+ T cells from PBMCs. The chain combines TRBV24-1 with TRBJ1-1; no firm D call. CDR3 coding DNA: TGTGCCACCAGCCTGAACGAAGCTTTCTTT. Encoded protein: CATSLNEAFF.